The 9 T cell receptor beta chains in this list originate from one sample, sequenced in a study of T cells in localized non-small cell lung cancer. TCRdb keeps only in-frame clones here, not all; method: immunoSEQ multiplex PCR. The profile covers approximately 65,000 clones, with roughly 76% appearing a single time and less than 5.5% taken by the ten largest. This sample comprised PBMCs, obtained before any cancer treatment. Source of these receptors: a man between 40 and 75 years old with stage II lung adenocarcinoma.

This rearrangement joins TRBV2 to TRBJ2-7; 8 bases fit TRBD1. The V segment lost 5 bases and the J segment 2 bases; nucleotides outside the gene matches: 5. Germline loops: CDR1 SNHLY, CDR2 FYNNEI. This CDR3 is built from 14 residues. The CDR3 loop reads CASSQGAGAYEQYF. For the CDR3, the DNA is TGTGCCAGCAGTCAGGGGGCCGGGGCCTACGAGCAGTACTTC.

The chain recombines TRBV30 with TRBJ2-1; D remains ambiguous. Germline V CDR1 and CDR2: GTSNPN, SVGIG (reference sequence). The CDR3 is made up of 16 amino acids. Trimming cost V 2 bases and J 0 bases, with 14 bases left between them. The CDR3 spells CAWSSRGLSSYNEQFF. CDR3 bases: TGTGCCTGGAGTTCCAGAGGCTTGAGCTCCTACAATGAGCAGTTCTTC.

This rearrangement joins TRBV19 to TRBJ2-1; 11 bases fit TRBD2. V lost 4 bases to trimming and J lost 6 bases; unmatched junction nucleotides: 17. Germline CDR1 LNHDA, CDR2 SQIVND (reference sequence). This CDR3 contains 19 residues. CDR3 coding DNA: TGTGCCAGTAGTACCAACAGGGGTCCTAGCGGGAGGTCGGGCAATGAGCAGTTCTTC. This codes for CASSTNRGPSGRSGNEQFF.

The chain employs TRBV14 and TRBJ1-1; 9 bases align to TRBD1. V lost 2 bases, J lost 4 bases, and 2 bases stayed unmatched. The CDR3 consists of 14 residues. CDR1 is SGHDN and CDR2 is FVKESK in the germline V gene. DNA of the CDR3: TGTGCCAGCAGCCAAATGGGACAGGGCACTGAAGCTTTCTTT. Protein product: CASSQMGQGTEAFF. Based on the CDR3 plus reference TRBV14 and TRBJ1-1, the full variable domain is EAGVTQFPSHSVIEKGQTVTLRCDPISGHDNLYWYRRVMGKEIKFLLHFVKESKQDESGMPNNRFLAERTGGTYSTLKVQPAELEDSGVYFCASSQMGQGTEAFFGQGTRLTVV.

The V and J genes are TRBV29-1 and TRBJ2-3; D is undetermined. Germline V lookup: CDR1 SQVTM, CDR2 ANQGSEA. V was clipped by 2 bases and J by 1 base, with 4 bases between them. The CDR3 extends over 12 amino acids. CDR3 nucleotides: TGCAGCGTTGAACCGGGCACAGATACGCAGTATTTT. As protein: CSVEPGTDTQYF.

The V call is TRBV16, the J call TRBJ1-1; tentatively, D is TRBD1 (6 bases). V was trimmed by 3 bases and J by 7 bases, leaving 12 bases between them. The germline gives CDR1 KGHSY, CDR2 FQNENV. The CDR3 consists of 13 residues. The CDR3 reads CASSQRGSGEAFF. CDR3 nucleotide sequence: TGTGCCAGCAGCCAGAGGGGGTCCGGTGAAGCTTTCTTT.

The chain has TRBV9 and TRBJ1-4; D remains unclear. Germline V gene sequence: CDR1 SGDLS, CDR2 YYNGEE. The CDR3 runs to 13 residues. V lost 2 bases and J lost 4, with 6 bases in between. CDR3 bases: TGTGCCAGCAGCGTTTCTCATAATGAAAAACTGTTTTTT. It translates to CASSVSHNEKLFF.

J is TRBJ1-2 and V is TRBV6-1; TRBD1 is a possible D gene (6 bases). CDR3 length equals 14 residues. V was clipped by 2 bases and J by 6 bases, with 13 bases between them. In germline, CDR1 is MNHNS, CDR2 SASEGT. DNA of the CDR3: TGTGCCAGCAGTGAAAGGACAGCTTCTGATGGCTACACCTTC. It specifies CASSERTASDGYTF.

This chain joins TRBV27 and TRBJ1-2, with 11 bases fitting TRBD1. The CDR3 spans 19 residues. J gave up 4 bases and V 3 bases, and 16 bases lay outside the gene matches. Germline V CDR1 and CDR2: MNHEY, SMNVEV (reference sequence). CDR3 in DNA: TGTGCCAGCAGTTTGGGGATCCGGACAGGGGGCGCAGGATCCTATGGCTACACCTTC. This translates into CASSLGIRTGGAGSYGYTF.